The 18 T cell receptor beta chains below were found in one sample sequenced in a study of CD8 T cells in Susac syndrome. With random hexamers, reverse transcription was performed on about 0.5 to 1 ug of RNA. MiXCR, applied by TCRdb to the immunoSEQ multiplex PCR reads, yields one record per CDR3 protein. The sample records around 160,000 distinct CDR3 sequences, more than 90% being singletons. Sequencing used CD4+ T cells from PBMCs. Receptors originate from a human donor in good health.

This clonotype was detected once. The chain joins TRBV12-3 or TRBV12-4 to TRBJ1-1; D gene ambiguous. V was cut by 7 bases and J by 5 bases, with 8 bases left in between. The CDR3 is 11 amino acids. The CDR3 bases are TGTGCCAGCACCTACCGAACTGAAGCTTTCTTT. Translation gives CASTYRTEAFF.

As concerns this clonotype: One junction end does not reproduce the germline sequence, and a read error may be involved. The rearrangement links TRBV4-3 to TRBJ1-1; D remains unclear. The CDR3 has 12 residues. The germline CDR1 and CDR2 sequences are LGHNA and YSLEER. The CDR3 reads CASSQAGRTVAF. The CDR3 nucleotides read TGCGCCAGCAGCCAAGCGGGCCGGACCGTCGCCTTT.

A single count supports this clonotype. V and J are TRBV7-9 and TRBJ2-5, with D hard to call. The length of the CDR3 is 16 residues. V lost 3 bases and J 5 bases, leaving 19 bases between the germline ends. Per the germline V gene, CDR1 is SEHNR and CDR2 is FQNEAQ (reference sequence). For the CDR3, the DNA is TGTGCCAGCAGCTTTGTCGGAACCTCGGGTTTTGAGACCCAGTACTTC. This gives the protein CASSFVGTSGFETQYF.

This CDR3 is CASSENSDTQYF. The DNA of the CDR3 is TGTGCCAGCAGTGAGAATTCAGATACGCAGTATTTT. V is TRBV25-1 and J is TRBJ2-3; D not certain. This CDR3 has 12 amino acids. Germline CDR1 reads MGHDK; CDR2 reads SYGVNS. Trimming stripped 3 bases from V and 4 bases from J, with 5 bases between.

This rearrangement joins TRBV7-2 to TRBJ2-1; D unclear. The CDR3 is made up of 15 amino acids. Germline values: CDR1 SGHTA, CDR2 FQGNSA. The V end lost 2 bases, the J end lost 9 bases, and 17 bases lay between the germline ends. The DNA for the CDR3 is TGTGCCAGCAGCTTAATTAACAGCCAGTGGGGTGAGCAGTTCTTC. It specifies CASSLINSQWGEQFF.

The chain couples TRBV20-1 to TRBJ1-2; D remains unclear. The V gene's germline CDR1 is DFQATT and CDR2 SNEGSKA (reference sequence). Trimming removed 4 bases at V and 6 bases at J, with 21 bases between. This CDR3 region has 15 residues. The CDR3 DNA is TGCAGTGCTACTGGGTCGTCAGAGAACCCCGATGGCTACACCTTC. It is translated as CSATGSSENPDGYTF.

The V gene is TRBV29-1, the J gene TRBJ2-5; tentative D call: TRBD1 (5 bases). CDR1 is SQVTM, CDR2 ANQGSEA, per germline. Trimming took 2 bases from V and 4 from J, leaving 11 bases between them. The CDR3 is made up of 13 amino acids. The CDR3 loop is CSVERGQGETQYF. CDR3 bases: TGCAGCGTTGAACGAGGCCAGGGAGAGACCCAGTACTTC.

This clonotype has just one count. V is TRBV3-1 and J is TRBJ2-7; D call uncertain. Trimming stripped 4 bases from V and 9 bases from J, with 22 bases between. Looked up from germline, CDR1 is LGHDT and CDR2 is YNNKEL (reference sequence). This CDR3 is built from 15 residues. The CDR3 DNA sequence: TGTGCCAGCAGCCCAGGACGCCTCCAGCCGGGCGGGCAGTACTTC. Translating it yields CASSPGRLQPGGQYF.

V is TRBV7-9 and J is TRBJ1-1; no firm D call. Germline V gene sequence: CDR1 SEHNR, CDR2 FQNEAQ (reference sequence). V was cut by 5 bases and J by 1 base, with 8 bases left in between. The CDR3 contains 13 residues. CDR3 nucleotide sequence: TGTGCCAGCAGCCTTCAGGCGAACACTGAAGCTTTCTTT. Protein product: CASSLQANTEAFF.

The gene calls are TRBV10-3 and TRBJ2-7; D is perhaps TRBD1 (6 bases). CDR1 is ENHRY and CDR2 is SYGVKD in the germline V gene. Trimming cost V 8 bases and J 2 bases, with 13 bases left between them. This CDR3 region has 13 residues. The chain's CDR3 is CAIHREGAYEQYF. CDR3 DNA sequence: TGTGCCATCCATAGAGAGGGGGCCTACGAGCAGTACTTC.

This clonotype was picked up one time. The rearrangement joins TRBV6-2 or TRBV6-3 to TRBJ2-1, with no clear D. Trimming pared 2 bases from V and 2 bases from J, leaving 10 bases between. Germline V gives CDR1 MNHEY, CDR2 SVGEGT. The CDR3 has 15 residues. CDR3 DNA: TGTGCCAGCAGTTACGGCCTGGGTACCTACAATGAGCAGTTCTTC. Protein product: CASSYGLGTYNEQFF.

This CDR3 reads CASSRDRVFPDTQYF. CDR3 bases: TGTGCCAGCAGCCGGGACAGGGTATTCCCAGATACGCAGTATTTT. The V and J genes are TRBV3-1 and TRBJ2-3; 9 nucleotides agree with TRBD1. The germline gives CDR1 LGHDT, CDR2 YNNKEL (reference sequence). V shed 4 bases and J 4 bases; nucleotides not matched to a gene: 6. This CDR3 comprises 15 residues.

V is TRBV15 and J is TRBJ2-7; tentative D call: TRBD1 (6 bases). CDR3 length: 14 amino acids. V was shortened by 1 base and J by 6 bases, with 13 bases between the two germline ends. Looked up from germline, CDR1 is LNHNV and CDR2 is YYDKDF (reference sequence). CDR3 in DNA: TGTGCCACCAGCAGAGGATCCCAGGGGAGCGAGCAGTACTTC. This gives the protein CATSRGSQGSEQYF.

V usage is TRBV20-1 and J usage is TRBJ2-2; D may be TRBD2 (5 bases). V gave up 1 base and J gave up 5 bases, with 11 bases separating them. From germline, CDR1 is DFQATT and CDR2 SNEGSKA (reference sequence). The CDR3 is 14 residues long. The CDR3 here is CSARAASRTGELFF. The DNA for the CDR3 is TGCAGTGCTAGAGCCGCTAGCAGGACCGGGGAGCTGTTTTTT.

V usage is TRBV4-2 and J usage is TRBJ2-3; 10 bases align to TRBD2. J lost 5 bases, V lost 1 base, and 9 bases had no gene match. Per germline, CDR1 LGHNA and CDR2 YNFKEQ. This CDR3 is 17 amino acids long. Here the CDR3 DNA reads TGTGCCAGCAGCCAAGCAGGGAGCGGGGGGGCCCTAGATACGCAGTATTTT. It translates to CASSQAGSGGALDTQYF.

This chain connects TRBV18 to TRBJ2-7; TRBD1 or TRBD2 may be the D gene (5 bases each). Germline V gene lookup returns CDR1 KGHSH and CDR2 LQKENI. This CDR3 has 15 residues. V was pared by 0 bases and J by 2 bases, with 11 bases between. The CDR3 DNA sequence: TGTGCCAGCTCACCACCTTCGGGACGCACCTACGAGCAGTACTTC. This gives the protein CASSPPSGRTYEQYF.

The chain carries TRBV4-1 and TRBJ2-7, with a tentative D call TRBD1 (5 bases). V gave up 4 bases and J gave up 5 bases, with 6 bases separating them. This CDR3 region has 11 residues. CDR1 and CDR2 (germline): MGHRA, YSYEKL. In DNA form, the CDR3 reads TGCGCCAGCAGCCGGGGCCACGAGCAGTACTTC. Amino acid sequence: CASSRGHEQYF.

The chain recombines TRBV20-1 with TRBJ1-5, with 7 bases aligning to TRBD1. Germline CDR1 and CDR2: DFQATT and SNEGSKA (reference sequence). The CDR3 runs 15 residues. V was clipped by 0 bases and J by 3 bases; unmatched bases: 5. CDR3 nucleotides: TGCAGTGCTAGAGACAGGGGGAGAGACAATCAGCCCCAGCATTTT. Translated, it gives CSARDRGRDNQPQHF.